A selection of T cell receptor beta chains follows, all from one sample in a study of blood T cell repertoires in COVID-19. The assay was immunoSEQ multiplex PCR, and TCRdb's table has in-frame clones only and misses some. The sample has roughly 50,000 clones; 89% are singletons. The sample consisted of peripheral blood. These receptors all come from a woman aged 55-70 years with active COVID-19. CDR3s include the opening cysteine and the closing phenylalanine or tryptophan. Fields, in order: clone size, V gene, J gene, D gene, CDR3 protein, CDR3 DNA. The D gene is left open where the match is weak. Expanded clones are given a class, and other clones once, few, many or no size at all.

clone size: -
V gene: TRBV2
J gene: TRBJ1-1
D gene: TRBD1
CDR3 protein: CASSQGAFGRLVEAFF
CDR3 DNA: TGTGCCAGCAGCCAGGGGGCCTTTGGACGATTGGTTGAAGCTTTCTTT

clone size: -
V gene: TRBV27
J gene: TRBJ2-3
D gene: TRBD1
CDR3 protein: CASRRRPGQGSTDTQYF
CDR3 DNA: TGTGCCAGCAGAAGGCGACCGGGACAGGGCAGCACAGATACGCAGTATTTT

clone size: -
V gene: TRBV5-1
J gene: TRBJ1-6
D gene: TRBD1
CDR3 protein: CASSRDSTNSPLHF
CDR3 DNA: TGCGCCAGCAGCCGGGACAGCACTAATTCACCCCTCCACTTT

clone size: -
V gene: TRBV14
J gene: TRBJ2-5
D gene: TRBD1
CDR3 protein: CASSTQGTGGPYQETQYF
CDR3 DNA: TGTGCCAGCAGCACCCAAGGGACAGGGGGCCCGTACCAAGAGACCCAGTACTTC

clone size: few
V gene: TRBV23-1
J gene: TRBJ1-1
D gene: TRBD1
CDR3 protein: CASSPTGGANTEAFF
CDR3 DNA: TGCGCCAGCAGCCCAACAGGGGGTGCGAACACTGAAGCTTTCTTT

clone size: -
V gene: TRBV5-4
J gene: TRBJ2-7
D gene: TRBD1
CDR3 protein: CASSPDREGFYEQYF
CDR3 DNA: TGTGCCAGCAGCCCCGACAGGGAAGGTTTCTACGAGCAGTACTTC

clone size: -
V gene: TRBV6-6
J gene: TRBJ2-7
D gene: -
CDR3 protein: CASSYSLGGGGYEQYF
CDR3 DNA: TGTGCCAGCAGTTACTCGCTCGGGGGAGGAGGCTACGAGCAGTACTTC

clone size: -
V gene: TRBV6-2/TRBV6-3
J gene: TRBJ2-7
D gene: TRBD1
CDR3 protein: CASSYDTSTGSYEQYF
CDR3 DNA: TGTGCCAGCAGTTACGACACCTCGACAGGGTCCTACGAGCAGTACTTC

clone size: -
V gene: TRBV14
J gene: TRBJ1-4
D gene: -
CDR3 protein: CASSQVVYREKLFF
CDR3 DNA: TGTGCCAGCAGCCAAGTGGTATACCGGGAAAAACTGTTTTTT

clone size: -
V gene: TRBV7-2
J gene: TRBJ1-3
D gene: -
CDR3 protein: CASSLGPQGSGNTIYF
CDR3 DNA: TGTGCCAGCAGCTTGGGCCCACAGGGCTCTGGAAACACCATATATTTT

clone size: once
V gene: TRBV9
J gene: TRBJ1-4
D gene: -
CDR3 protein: CASSVEEGEKLFF
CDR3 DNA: TGTGCCAGCAGCGTCGAAGAGGGAGAAAAACTGTTTTTT

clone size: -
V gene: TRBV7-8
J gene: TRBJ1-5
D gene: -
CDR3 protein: CASSLVLTSNQPQHF
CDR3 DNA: TGTGCCAGCAGCTTAGTTCTAACTAGCAATCAGCCCCAGCATTTT

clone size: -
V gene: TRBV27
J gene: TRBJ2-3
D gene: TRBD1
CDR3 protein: CASSLWRGQGTDTQYF
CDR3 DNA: TGTGCCAGCAGTTTATGGAGGGGACAGGGGACAGATACGCAGTATTTT

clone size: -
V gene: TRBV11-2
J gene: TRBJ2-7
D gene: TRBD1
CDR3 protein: CASSPNSGQGLYEQYF
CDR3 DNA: TGTGCCAGCAGCCCAAATTCGGGACAGGGGCTTTACGAGCAGTACTTC

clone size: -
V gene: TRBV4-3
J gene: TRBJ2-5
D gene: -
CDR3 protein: CASSQDWGVQETQYF
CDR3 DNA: TGCGCCAGCAGCCAAGATTGGGGGGTACAAGAGACCCAGTACTTC

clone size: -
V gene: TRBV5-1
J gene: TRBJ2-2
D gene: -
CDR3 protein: CASSLVQTNTGELFF
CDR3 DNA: TGCGCCAGCAGCTTGGTCCAGACGAACACCGGGGAGCTGTTTTTT

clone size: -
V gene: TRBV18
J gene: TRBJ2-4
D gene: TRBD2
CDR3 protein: CASSPIGFEAGGATNIQYF
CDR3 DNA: TGTGCCAGCTCACCAATAGGCTTCGAAGCGGGGGGTGCAACGAACATTCAGTACTTC

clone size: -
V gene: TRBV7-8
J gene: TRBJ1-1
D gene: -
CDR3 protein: CASSLGGGGPEAFF
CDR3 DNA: TGTGCCAGCAGCTTAGGCGGGGGGGGCCCTGAAGCTTTCTTT

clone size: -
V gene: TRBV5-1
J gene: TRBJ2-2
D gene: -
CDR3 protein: CASSGAVAENTGELFF
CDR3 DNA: TGCGCCAGCAGCGGTGCGGTGGCAGAGAACACCGGGGAGCTGTTTTTT

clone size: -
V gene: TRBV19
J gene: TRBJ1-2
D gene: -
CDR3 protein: CASSLGGGGYTF
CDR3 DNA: TGTGCCAGTAGCCTGGGGGGAGGTGGCTACACCTTC

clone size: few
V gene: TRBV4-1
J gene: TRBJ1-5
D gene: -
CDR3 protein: CASSQDGEAQHF
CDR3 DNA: TGCGCCAGCAGCCAAGATGGGGAGGCCCAGCATTTT

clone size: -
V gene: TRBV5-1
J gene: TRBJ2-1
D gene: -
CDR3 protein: CASGGASSYNEQFF
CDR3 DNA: TGCGCCAGCGGCGGGGCCAGCTCCTACAATGAGCAGTTCTTC

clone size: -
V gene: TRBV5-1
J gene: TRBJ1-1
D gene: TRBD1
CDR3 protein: CASSSGTGNVNTEAFF
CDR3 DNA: TGCGCCAGCAGCTCCGGGACAGGGAACGTGAACACTGAAGCTTTCTTT

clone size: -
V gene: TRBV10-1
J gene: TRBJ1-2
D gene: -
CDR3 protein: CASSEGLGSAGYGYTF
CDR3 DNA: TGCGCCAGCAGTGAGGGCCTGGGGTCGGCGGGCTATGGCTACACCTTC

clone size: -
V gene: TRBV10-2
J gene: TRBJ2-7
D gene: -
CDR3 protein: CATHMGGRYEQYF
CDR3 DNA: TGCGCCACCCATATGGGGGGTAGGTACGAGCAGTACTTC

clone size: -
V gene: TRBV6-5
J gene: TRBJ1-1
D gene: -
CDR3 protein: CASRVQGPEAFF
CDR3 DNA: TGTGCCAGCAGGGTACAGGGACCTGAAGCTTTCTTT

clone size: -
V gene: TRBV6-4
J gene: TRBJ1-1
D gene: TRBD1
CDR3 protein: CASRPGQGAGNTEAFF
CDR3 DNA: TGTGCCAGCAGACCCGGACAGGGGGCAGGAAACACTGAAGCTTTCTTT

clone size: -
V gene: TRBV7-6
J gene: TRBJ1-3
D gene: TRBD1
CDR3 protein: CASSLRPGQGLGNTIYF
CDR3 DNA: TGTGCCAGCAGCCTGAGACCGGGACAGGGACTGGGAAACACCATATATTTT

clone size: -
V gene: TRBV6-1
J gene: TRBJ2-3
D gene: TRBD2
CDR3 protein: CASSVSSGGAGTDTQYF
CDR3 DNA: TGTGCCAGCAGTGTCTCTAGCGGGGGGGCGGGCACAGATACGCAGTATTTT

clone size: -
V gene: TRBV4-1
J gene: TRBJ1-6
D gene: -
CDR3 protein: CASSQGPGGFQNPPLHF
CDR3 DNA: TGCGCCAGCAGCCAAGGCCCCGGCGGCTTTCAAAACCCACCCCTCCACTTT

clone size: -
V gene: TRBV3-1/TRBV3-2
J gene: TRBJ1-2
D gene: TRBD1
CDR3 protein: CASSQDVGTGGYGYTF
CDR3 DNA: TGTGCCAGCAGCCAAGATGTAGGGACAGGGGGATATGGCTACACCTTC